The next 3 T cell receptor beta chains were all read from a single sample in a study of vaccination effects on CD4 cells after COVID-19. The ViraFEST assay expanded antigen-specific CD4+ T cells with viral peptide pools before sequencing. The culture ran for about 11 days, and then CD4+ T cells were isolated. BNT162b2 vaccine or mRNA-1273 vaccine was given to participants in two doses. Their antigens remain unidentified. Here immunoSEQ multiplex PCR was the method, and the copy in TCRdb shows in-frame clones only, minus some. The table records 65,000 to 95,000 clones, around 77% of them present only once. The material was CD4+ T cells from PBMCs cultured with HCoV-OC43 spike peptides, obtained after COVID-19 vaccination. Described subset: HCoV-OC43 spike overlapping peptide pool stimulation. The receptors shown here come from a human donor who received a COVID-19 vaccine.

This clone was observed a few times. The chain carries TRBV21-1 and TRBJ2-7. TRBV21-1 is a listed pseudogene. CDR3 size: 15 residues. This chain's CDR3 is CASSKGGTKYDEQYF. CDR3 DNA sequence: TGTGCCAGCAGCAAAGGCGGGACAAAGTACGACGAGCAGTACTTC.

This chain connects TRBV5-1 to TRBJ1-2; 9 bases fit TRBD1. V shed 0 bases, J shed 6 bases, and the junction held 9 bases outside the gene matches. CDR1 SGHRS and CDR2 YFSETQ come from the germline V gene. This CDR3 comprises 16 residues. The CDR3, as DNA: TGCGCCAGCAGCTTGGGGACAGGGGTGGTCGGTAATGGCTACACCTTC. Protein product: CASSLGTGVVGNGYTF.

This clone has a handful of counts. In nucleotides, the CDR3 is TGTGCCAGCAGCTTTGCAGGGACAGAGAACACTGAAGCTTTCTTT. It yields the protein CASSFAGTENTEAFF. V is TRBV7-9 and J is TRBJ1-1; 7 bases are a match to TRBD1. This CDR3 has 15 residues. Germline trimming cut 3 bases from V and 1 base from J; bases unmatched to any gene: 5. The V gene's germline CDR1 is SEHNR and CDR2 FQNEAQ (reference sequence).